This entry concerns a single T cell receptor (beta chain). The source of the sample is a study of blood T cell repertoires in COVID-19. Across the study: Researchers got acute and convalescent COVID-19 samples from the United States, Italy and Spain.

Assay: immunoSEQ multiplex PCR; the TCRdb copy retains only in-frame clones and omits some. Among fewer than 250,000 clones listed, 83% were seen once. The sequenced sample consisted of peripheral blood. This TCR was sampled from a woman in her forties or fifties with acute or convalescent COVID-19.

CDR3 in DNA: TGTGCCAGCCAGGGACAGGGGGCGGCTAATGAAAAACTGTTTTTT. The encoded protein is CASQGQGAANEKLFF. The chain employs TRBV2 and TRBJ1-4; 12 nucleotides match TRBD1. Germline CDR1 SNHLY, CDR2 FYNNEI. The junction had 4 bases not matched to a gene; V was cut back by 8 bases and J by 3 bases. This CDR3 is 15 amino acids long.